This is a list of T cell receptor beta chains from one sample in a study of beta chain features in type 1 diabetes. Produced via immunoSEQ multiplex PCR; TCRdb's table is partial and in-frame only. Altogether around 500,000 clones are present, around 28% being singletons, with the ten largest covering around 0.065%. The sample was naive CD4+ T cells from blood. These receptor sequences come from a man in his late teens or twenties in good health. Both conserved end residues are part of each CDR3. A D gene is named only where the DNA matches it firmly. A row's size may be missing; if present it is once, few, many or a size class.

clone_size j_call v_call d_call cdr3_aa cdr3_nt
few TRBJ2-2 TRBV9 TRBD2 CASSTGLADHRELFF TGTGCCAGCAGCACCGGACTAGCGGACCACCGGGAGCTGTTTTTT
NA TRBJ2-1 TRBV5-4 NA CASSSRIAMEQFF TGTGCCAGCAGCTCGCGAATAGCTATGGAGCAGTTCTTC
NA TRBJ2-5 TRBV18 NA CASSPQDGGETQYF TGTGCCAGCTCACCCCAGGACGGCGGGGAGACCCAGTACTTC
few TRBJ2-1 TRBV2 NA CASSTGIGYNEQFF TGTGCCAGCAGTACCGGTATAGGCTACAATGAGCAGTTCTTC
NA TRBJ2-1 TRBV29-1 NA CSGKRDPSYNEQFF TGCAGCGGAAAACGGGACCCATCCTACAATGAGCAGTTCTTC
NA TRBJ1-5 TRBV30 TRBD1 CAWSTRGYQPQHF TGTGCCTGGAGTACCAGGGGGTATCAGCCCCAGCATTTT
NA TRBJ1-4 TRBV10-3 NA CAISRGGITNEKLFF TGTGCCATCAGTAGAGGGGGAATAACTAATGAAAAACTGTTTTTT
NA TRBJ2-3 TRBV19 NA CASSTSAASTDTQYF TGTGCCAGTAGTACGTCAGCGGCTAGCACAGATACGCAGTATTTT
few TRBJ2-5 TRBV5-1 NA CASRRGLAETQYF TGCGCCAGCAGAAGGGGCCTCGCCGAGACCCAGTACTTC
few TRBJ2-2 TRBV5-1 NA CASSISSGTGELFF TGCGCCAGCAGTATCTCCTCGGGCACCGGGGAGCTGTTTTTT
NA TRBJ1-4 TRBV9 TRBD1 CASSARTGKAEKLFF TGTGCCAGCAGCGCCAGGACAGGGAAGGCTGAAAAACTGTTTTTT
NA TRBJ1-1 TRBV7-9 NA CAIQGQGTEAFF TGTGCCATCCAGGGCCAAGGCACTGAAGCTTTCTTT
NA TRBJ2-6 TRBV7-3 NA CASSPITSGANVLTF TGTGCCAGCAGCCCCATAACCTCTGGGGCCAACGTCCTGACTTTC
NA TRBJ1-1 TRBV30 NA CACLLTGRNTEAFF TGTGCCTGTCTCCTCACAGGGAGGAACACTGAAGCTTTCTTT
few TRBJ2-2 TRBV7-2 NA CASSLERTNTGELFF TGTGCCAGCAGCTTAGAAAGGACGAACACCGGGGAGCTGTTTTTT
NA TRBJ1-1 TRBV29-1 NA CSVYGGLNTEAFF TGCAGCGTGTACGGGGGTTTGAACACTGAAGCTTTCTTT
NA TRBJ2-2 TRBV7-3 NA CASSSLGANTGELFF TGTGCCAGCAGCTCCCTTGGAGCGAACACCGGGGAGCTGTTTTTT
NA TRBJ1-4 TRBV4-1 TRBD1 CASSHGSTGSNEKLFF TGCGCCAGCAGCCACGGATCGACAGGGAGTAATGAAAAACTGTTTTTT